The clone carrying this T cell receptor (beta chain) has only a few counts. The antigen is not known. These data belong to a study of identical twins. Study-level results: Models, which agreed with sharing between unrelated individuals, nonetheless underestimated the out-of-frame TCR alpha sharing seen in monozygotic twins. Part of the zero-insertion signal could reflect confounding by invariant MAIT and iNKT cells. Excess twin sharing in beta out-of-frame sequences was weaker.

The CDR3 extends over 10 amino acids. The V gene lost 10 bases and the J gene lost 7 bases, with 10 bases spanning the gap. TCRdb recomputed calls from the 5' RACE reads with MiXCR, one row per CDR3 protein. The table shows fewer than 250,000 distinct CDR3 sequences, with 7.5% occurring only once. These data also formed part of another study, on yellow fever vaccine responses in identical twins. That work states: Twins' T cell vaccine responses reportedly looked partly convergent, partly personalized.

This sequence was found in a woman aged 18-35 years in good health. J is TRBJ1-1 and V is TRBV12-3 or TRBV12-4, with D unclear. Sequences were obtained from CD8+ T cells sorted from blood. The CDR3 protein is CAIPGIEAFF. The CDR3 nucleotides read TGTGCCATCCCGGGTATTGAAGCTTTCTTT.